In its sample, the clone carrying this T cell receptor beta chain was seen many times. RNA transcripts gave rise to amplified TCR beta CDR3 regions. HTBI primers drove first-round RT-PCR of the TCR CDR3. TCRdb re-called the multiplex PCR reads through MiXCR, storing one row per CDR3 protein. The table includes a few hundred thousand distinct CDR3 sequences, 14% to 15% detected once. The germline V gene encodes CDR1 ENHRY and CDR2 SYGVKD. CDR3 length: 15 amino acids. V was pared by 10 bases and J by 3 bases, with 20 bases between. This sample was taken from a study of T cells in Graves' hyperthyroidism and ophthalmopathy. Patients aged 18 to 65 had newly diagnosed hyperthyroidism that had lasted under 2 months. Uncontrolled infection, other autoimmune disease, pregnancy or lactation barred patients from enrollment. It was at first hyperthyroidism diagnosis, before any ophthalmopathy symptoms, that the blood sample was taken. PBMCs were sourced from more than 7.5 ml fresh peripheral blood.

The chain combines TRBV10-3 with TRBJ2-3; D is uncertain. This receptor was taken from a woman in her forties with Graves' hyperthyroidism that later progressed to Graves' ophthalmopathy. Sequencing was done on a sample of blood. CDR3 sequence (DNA): TGTGCCACACAACCCGGGCAGCTTAATACAGATACGCAGTATTTT. Amino acids: CATQPGQLNTDTQYF.